The rows below give T cell receptor beta chains drawn from one sample of a study of blood T cell repertoires in COVID-19. Some clones are missing from TCRdb's copy, which holds only in-frame ones; the method was immunoSEQ multiplex PCR. The table records roughly 300,000 clones, under 90% of them present only once. Specimen: peripheral blood. These receptors all stem from a woman under 40 with COVID-19, enrolled during active disease. Both conserved end residues are part of each CDR3. A D gene is named only where the DNA matches it firmly. Clone size, where shown, is once, few, many, or a class for clones that have expanded.

d_call	clone_size	v_call	j_call	cdr3_nt	cdr3_aa
NA	NA	TRBV4-1	TRBJ1-1	TGCGCCAGCAGCCAACCCTACACTGAAGCTTTCTTT	CASSQPYTEAFF
NA	NA	TRBV3-1/TRBV3-2	TRBJ1-5	TGTGCCAGCCACTCCGGGGTGATCAATCAGCCCCAGCATTTT	CASHSGVINQPQHF
TRBD2	NA	TRBV11-2	TRBJ2-6	TGTGCCAGCAGCCCAGCCCCTCGGGGGGGCCGCGGTCGGGCCAACGTCCTGACTTTC	CASSPAPRGGRGRANVLTF
NA	NA	TRBV6-5	TRBJ2-1	TGTGCCAGCAGTTACTCCGCGGGGCCATCGAGGGTTGAGCAGTTCTTC	CASSYSAGPSRVEQFF
TRBD1	NA	TRBV7-4	TRBJ2-1	TGTGCCAGCAGCTTGGACAGGGTAGAAACGAACTCCTACAATGAGCAGTTCTTC	CASSLDRVETNSYNEQFF
TRBD1	NA	TRBV25-1	TRBJ1-4	TGTGCCAGCAGTGAATTGGGGGACAGCGGTGAAAAACTGTTTTTT	CASSELGDSGEKLFF
TRBD1	NA	TRBV6-5	TRBJ1-6	TGTGCCAGCAGTTACTCGAACAGGGGCAATTCACCCCTCCACTTT	CASSYSNRGNSPLHF
TRBD2	NA	TRBV4-3	TRBJ2-6	TGCGCCAGCAGCCAAGGGACTAGCGGGGGTGGGGCCAACGTCCTGACTTTC	CASSQGTSGGGANVLTF
TRBD2	NA	TRBV7-9	TRBJ2-5	TGTGCCAGCAGCTTAGTCGGGGGGGAGACCCAGTACTTC	CASSLVGGETQYF
TRBD2	once	TRBV18	TRBJ2-4	TGTGCCAGCTCACCCGGGGGGGCCAAAAACATTCAGTACTTC	CASSPGGAKNIQYF
TRBD1	NA	TRBV2	TRBJ1-6	TGTGCCAGCAGAGCGAGGGGGCTAGGGTCACCCCTCCACTTT	CASRARGLGSPLHF
NA	NA	TRBV5-1	TRBJ2-1	TGCGCCAGCAGCTTGGAGGGAGGTTGGGGTGAGCAGTTCTTC	CASSLEGGWGEQFF
NA	NA	TRBV19	TRBJ1-1	TGTGCCAGTAGTCGCGACAGGAACACTGAAGCTTTCTTT	CASSRDRNTEAFF
NA	NA	TRBV5-5	TRBJ1-5	TGTGCCAGCAGCTTTATGTCAGGGCGGGATGGGCCCCAGCATTTT	CASSFMSGRDGPQHF
TRBD1	NA	TRBV4-1	TRBJ1-4	TGCGCCAGCAGCCAAGCAGGAACAGGGGGGGAAAAACTGTTTTTT	CASSQAGTGGEKLFF
NA	NA	TRBV7-6	TRBJ1-2	TGTGCCAGCAGCTTAGCGCCGGGAGGGACACCCTCTTGGTATGGCTACACCTTC	CASSLAPGGTPSWYGYTF
NA	NA	TRBV27	TRBJ2-7	TGTGCCAGCAGTTCCTCCCCGGGTGGGTTCTACGAGCAGTACTTC	CASSSSPGGFYEQYF
NA	NA	TRBV19	TRBJ1-2	TGTGCCAGTAGTATTCGGAACAGGGCCGACCACTATGGCTACACCTTC	CASSIRNRADHYGYTF
NA	NA	TRBV28	TRBJ1-5	TGTGCCAGCAGTTCACAGGGAATGGGAAATCAGCCCCAGCATTTT	CASSSQGMGNQPQHF
NA	NA	TRBV21-1	TRBJ2-5	TGTGCCAGCAGCGTCCGGACTCCCTCACAAGAGACCCAGTACTTC	CASSVRTPSQETQYF
NA	NA	TRBV6-5	TRBJ1-3	TGTGCCAGCAGGTCAGGGGCCGGAAACACCATATATTTT	CASRSGAGNTIYF
TRBD1	once	TRBV5-1	TRBJ1-6	TGCGCCAGCAGCTCCGGGACAGGGCCTAATTCACCCCTCCACTTT	CASSSGTGPNSPLHF
NA	few	TRBV6-5	TRBJ2-3	TGTGCCAGCAGTTACGACCTAGCGTCGACAGATACGCAGTATTTT	CASSYDLASTDTQYF
NA	NA	TRBV4-3	TRBJ1-2	TGCGCCAGCAGCCAAGATCGGTCGGTTTGTTATGGCTACACCTTC	CASSQDRSVCYGYTF
NA	NA	TRBV12-3/TRBV12-4	TRBJ1-2	TGTGCCAGCAGTTCAGGGTTTGGCTATGGCTACACCTTC	CASSSGFGYGYTF
TRBD1	NA	TRBV11-2	TRBJ1-4	TGTGCCAGCAGCTCCGGGACAGGGTATGAAAAACTGTTTTTT	CASSSGTGYEKLFF
TRBD2	NA	TRBV5-1	TRBJ2-5	TGCGCCAGCAGCGGAGGGACTAGCGGGGGGGGCGAGACCCAGTACTTC	CASSGGTSGGGETQYF
TRBD2	NA	TRBV5-4	TRBJ2-5	TGTGCCAGCAGCTTGGCGGGGGGGTTTGAGACCCAGTACTTC	CASSLAGGFETQYF
TRBD1	NA	TRBV4-2	TRBJ1-1	TGTGCCAGCTCTTCCGCTCAGGGGGCTCGGCTAGCGGCTGAAGCTTTCTTT	CASSSAQGARLAAEAFF
NA	NA	TRBV24-1	TRBJ2-1	TGTGCCACCAGTGACCCGTTGACAGGTGTCAATGAGCAGTTCTTC	CATSDPLTGVNEQFF
NA	NA	TRBV14	TRBJ1-2	TGTGCCAGCAGCCCCTACGCAGGACAGCTTAACTATGGCTACACCTTC	CASSPYAGQLNYGYTF
TRBD1	NA	TRBV6-6	TRBJ1-3	TGTGCCAGCGGCCTCCAGGGGGCGTCCGGAAACACCATATATTTT	CASGLQGASGNTIYF
NA	few	TRBV10-2	TRBJ1-1	TGCGCCAGCAGTGGGCAGGGTACTGAAGCTTTCTTT	CASSGQGTEAFF
NA	few	TRBV19	TRBJ1-1	TGTGCCAGTAGTATAGCCACAGAGAGCCCCGAAGCTTTCTTT	CASSIATESPEAFF
NA	NA	TRBV2	TRBJ1-3	TGTGCCAGCAGTGTCATCTCTGGAAACACCATATATTTT	CASSVISGNTIYF
NA	NA	TRBV4-3	TRBJ1-4	TGCGCCAGCAGCCAGGGTGGGGGCCGCCCCAGTAATGAAAAACTGTTTTTT	CASSQGGGRPSNEKLFF
NA	many	TRBV30	TRBJ1-2	TGTGCCTGGACTTTCTCACAGGGATATGGCTACACCTTC	CAWTFSQGYGYTF
NA	NA	TRBV5-6	TRBJ1-6	TGTGCCAGCAGCTTGGTTAGCGGGCCCCTCCACTTT	CASSLVSGPLHF
NA	NA	TRBV20-1	TRBJ1-5	TGCAGTGCTAGTCCCGGGTTCGGGAGCAATCAGCCCCAGCATTTT	CSASPGFGSNQPQHF
TRBD1	NA	TRBV5-4	TRBJ1-2	TGTGCCAGCAGCCCTGACAGGGTGTGGGGCTACACCTTC	CASSPDRVWGYTF
TRBD1	NA	TRBV19	TRBJ1-5	TGTGCCAGTAAATTGACAGGGAGAGGCAATCAGCCCCAGCATTTT	CASKLTGRGNQPQHF